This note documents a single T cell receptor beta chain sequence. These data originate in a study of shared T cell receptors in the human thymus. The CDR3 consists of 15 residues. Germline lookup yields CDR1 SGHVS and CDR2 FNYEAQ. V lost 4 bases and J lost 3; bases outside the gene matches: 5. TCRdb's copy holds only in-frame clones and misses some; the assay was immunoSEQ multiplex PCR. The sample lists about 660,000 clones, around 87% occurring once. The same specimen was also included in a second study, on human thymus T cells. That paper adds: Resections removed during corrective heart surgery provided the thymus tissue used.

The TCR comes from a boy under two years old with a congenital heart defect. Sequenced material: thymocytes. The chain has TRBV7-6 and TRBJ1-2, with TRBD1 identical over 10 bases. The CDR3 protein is CASSSGQGVHYGYTF. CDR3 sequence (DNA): TGTGCCAGCAGCTCCGGACAGGGGGTACACTATGGCTACACCTTC.